This T cell receptor beta chain was documented in a study of Ad26.COV2.S vaccination and SARS-CoV-2 variants. The data were produced by immunoSEQ multiplex PCR, yet TCRdb's version contains in-frame clones alone and is incomplete. The sample comprises a few hundred thousand clones, roughly 84% of which are singletons, and around 3.6% rests with the top ten. The treatment denotes: about 20 received Ad26.COV2.S at low or high dose, single or two shots; about 5 received placebo; per-sample allocation not given. On day 63 after the first injection, vaccine and placebo recipients gave samples. Unmatched junction bases numbered 3, after V lost 5 bases and J lost 3 bases. The germline CDR1 and CDR2 sequences are MDHEN and SYDVKM. The CDR3 contains 14 residues.

The source is a person aged 18-60 years who received the Ad26.COV2.S COVID-19 vaccine or a placebo. The sample in question was peripheral blood, obtained in a trial of Ad26.COV2.S vaccine versus placebo. The chain uses TRBV28 and TRBJ1-2, with 10 bases matching TRBD1. This CDR3 is CASSPGTGDYGYTF. The CDR3 nucleotides are TGTGCCAGCAGTCCAGGGACAGGGGACTATGGCTACACCTTC.